This T cell receptor (beta chain) was captured in a study of T-cell reconstitution after alpha-beta-depleted transplantation in children (dated by TCRdb to about 2016). A note on the overall study: The study quantitatively tracked T-cell immune reconstitution after TCRalphabeta/CD19-depleted allogeneic hematopoietic cell transplantation in children using TCR repertoire profiling. Points the paper makes about the study in general: Hyperexpanded clone frequencies declined over subsequent months; after one year, T-cell counts and TCRbeta diversity were mostly attributed to newly produced T cells. The apparently early alphabetaT-cell count recovery about two months after transplant was reportedly dependent on only several hundred rapidly expanded clones derived from non-depleted graft cells. The high TCRbeta diversity at day 60 in some patients was ascribed to recipient T cells and intrathymic progenitors that had survived conditioning.

The sample's treatment or condition label, decoded: allogeneic hematopoietic cell transplantation with graft depleted of TCRalphabeta T cells and CD19 B cells. The transplant recipients were children given TCRalphabeta/CD19-depleted allogeneic hematopoietic cell grafts. Library preparation used PCR. The run used an Illumina HiSeq 2500. Molecular barcoding was employed in the preparation of TCR libraries, with unique molecular identifiers being used to normalize TCRbeta repertoire quantification. Through fastp at Q25 and MiXCR, TCRdb rebuilt clones from the public reads, retaining in-frame beta chains. Duplicate CDR3 protein sequences are folded into a single record with the most common DNA and genes. The sample table records a few hundred thousand distinct CDR3 sequences; 13% of these occur just once. The top ten clonotypes cover around 2% of the sample. CDR1 SQVTM and CDR2 ANQGSEA were looked up in the germline V gene. The CDR3, cysteine through phenylalanine, is 12 amino acids long. Only the CDR3 DNA stays, 36 bases, in frame from base 1. Trimming accounts for 3 bases at V and 6 bases at J, while the number of junction bases matched to no gene is 4.

This clonotype was recorded many times. Its antigen is unknown. No quality values exist for individual bases; no much larger clone is one base distant. This material consisted of PBMCs, mostly from graft donor cells, taken 360 days after TCRalphabeta/CD19-depleted stem cell transplant. The V and J segments used are TRBV29-1 and TRBJ2-7; TRBD1 matches 8 bases in the middle. This clonotype originated in a male patient between 10 and 17 years old who had a stem cell transplant for acute myeloid leukemia, so the T cells may come from the graft donor. The sequence in DNA is TGCAGCGTTGAGGGGACAGGCACCGAGCAGTACTTC. Its protein reads: CSVEGTGTEQYF.